One TCR beta chain is described in this entry. Sequencing used immunoSEQ multiplex PCR; TCRdb keeps in-frame clones, though not all of them. The table lists roughly 42,000 clones, just over 85% of them singletons. This record belongs to a study of T cell responses to AZD1222 COVID-19 vaccine. This TCR was recovered from an adult who received the MenACWY meningococcal vaccine as a control. Material: peripheral blood, obtained 28 days after the second dose of the MenACWY control vaccine.

The chain's CDR3 is CASSQKPGQSYGYTF. The CDR3 DNA follows: TGTGCCAGCAGCCAAAAACCGGGACAGAGCTATGGCTACACCTTC. The chain recombines TRBV11-2 with TRBJ1-2; 7 nucleotides match TRBD1. The CDR3 covers 15 residues. CDR1 is SGHAT, CDR2 FQNNGV, per germline. The V gene end was trimmed by 5 bases and the J gene end by 4 bases; junction bases not matched to a gene: 10.